This TCR beta chain was identified in a study of blood T cells in healthy people across ages. The CDR3 runs 15 residues. V was clipped by 0 bases and J by 4 bases, with 10 bases between them. The germline V gene encodes CDR1 SGHTA and CDR2 FQGNSA. Combining a sample-barcoded 5' primer with a J-beta primer mix, a second PCR ran for about 6 to 12 cycles. TCRdb re-analysed the 5' RACE reads in MiXCR, keeping a single row per CDR3 protein. The sample shows 750,000 to 950,000 distinct CDR3 sequences, under 30% of them seen only once. The same data also went into a second study, on T cells of mothers and their children.

This receptor was identified in a boy between 10 and 17 years old in good health. The specimen sequenced was blood. J is TRBJ1-5 and V is TRBV7-2, with D uncertain. The CDR3 spells CASSLALAGNQPQHF. The CDR3 DNA sequence: TGTGCCAGCAGCTTAGCGTTGGCGGGGAATCAGCCCCAGCATTTT.